The 32 T cell receptor beta chains in this list originate from one sample, sequenced in a study of shared clonotypes between healthy human individuals (dated by TCRdb to the early 2020s). The method was the immunoSEQ multiplex PCR assay. TCRdb retrieved this table from immuneACCESS and kept in-frame rearrangements only. Not all clones are present; in checked studies, unresolved V genes account for under half, and no reason is known for the remainder. This sample holds about 380,000 clones; about 96% were observed only once. The ten top clones hold about 0.32% of the sample. Sequencing input: memory CD8+ T cells sorted from blood. The cell subset or site tag for this specimen amounts to: CD45RO+ cells pooled with CCR7-negative TemRA cells. The receptors shown here come from a man aged 25-40 years in good health.

This clone was recorded a few times. Different DNA sequences within this sample yield the same CDR3. The chain is built from TRBV5-1 and TRBJ2-3, with TRBD2 matching over 8 bases. V shed 0 bases, J shed 4 bases, and the junction held 1 base outside the gene matches. Germline values: CDR1 SGHRS, CDR2 YFSETQ. This CDR3 is built from 14 residues. DNA of the CDR3: TGCGCCAGCAGCTTGGCGGGAGGGCCAGATACGCAGTATTTT. Translating it yields CASSLAGGPDTQYF. The full variable domain, in which reference TRBV5-1 and TRBJ2-3 provide the parts outside the CDR3, is KAGVTQTPRYLIKTRGQQVTLSCSPISGHRSVSWYQQTPGQGLQFLFEYFSETQRNKGNFPGRFSGRQFSNSRSEMNVSTLELGDSALYLCASSLAGGPDTQYFGPGTRLTVL.

About this clone: The same CDR3 can be traced to other DNA sequences in this sample. The chain recombines TRBV19 with TRBJ2-7; the match to TRBD2 covers 11 bases. The CDR3 runs 15 residues. Germline CDR1 is LNHDA and CDR2 is SQIVND (reference sequence). V lost 3 bases and J lost 1; bases outside the gene matches: 2. CDR3 region: CASSITSGRSYEQYF. DNA for the CDR3: TGTGCCAGTAGTATCACTAGCGGGAGATCCTACGAGCAGTACTTC. The full variable domain, with the rest looked up from reference TRBV19 and TRBJ2-7, is DGGITQSPKYLFRKEGQNVTLSCEQNLNHDAMYWYRQDPGQGLRLIYYSQIVNDFQKGDIAEGYSVSREKKESFPLTVTSAQKNPTAFYLCASSITSGRSYEQYFGPGTRLTVT.

The gene calls are TRBV5-1 and TRBJ2-5; 7 bases agree with TRBD1. Germline values: CDR1 SGHRS, CDR2 YFSETQ. This CDR3 contains 14 residues. The junction had 3 bases not matched to a gene; V was cut back by 1 base and J by 3 bases. CDR3 in DNA: TGCGCCAGCAGCTTGTGGGACAGTAAAGAGACCCAGTACTTC. Protein product: CASSLWDSKETQYF.

This clone showed up just once. Other DNA sequences in this sample translate to the same CDR3. This sequence joins TRBV18 and TRBJ1-2; D gene unclear. Germline CDR1 reads KGHSH; CDR2 reads LQKENI. V was trimmed by 3 bases and J by 0 bases, leaving 5 bases between them. The CDR3 is made up of 13 amino acids. CDR3 in DNA: TGTGCCAGCTCACCGGGCCCTAACTATGGCTACACCTTC. Residues: CASSPGPNYGYTF.

The gene calls are TRBV5-1 and TRBJ2-3; maybe TRBD1 (5 bases). Germline V gene lookup returns CDR1 SGHRS and CDR2 YFSETQ. The V end lost 0 bases, the J end lost 7 bases, and 6 bases lay between the germline ends. The CDR3 loop spans 12 amino acids. As DNA, the CDR3 is TGCGCCAGCAGCTTGGAGGGGAATACGCAGTATTTT. It specifies CASSLEGNTQYF.

The chain employs TRBV6-5 and TRBJ1-2; D is perhaps TRBD1 (6 bases). V shed 11 bases and J shed 1 base, with 11 bases lying between them. Germline CDR1 is MNHEY and CDR2 is SVGAGI. The CDR3 consists of 12 residues. CDR3 sequence: CACRTVNYGYTF. The CDR3 DNA reads as TGTGCCTGCCGGACAGTTAACTATGGCTACACCTTC.

Of note for this clone: Other DNA sequences in this specimen translate into the identical CDR3. CDR3 nucleotide sequence: TGTGCCTGGAGTGTATGGGGCGAGCAGTTCTTC. It translates to CAWSVWGEQFF. This chain connects TRBV30 to TRBJ2-1; D is possibly TRBD1 (5 bases). The ends were cut back, 0 bases at V and 10 bases at J, with 7 bases in the middle. Looked up from germline, CDR1 is GTSNPN and CDR2 is SVGIG (reference sequence). The CDR3 consists of 11 residues.

J is TRBJ2-4 and V is TRBV9; 8 bases match TRBD1. J lost 1 base, V lost 3 bases, and 3 bases had no gene match. CDR1 SGDLS and CDR2 YYNGEE come from the germline V gene. The CDR3 contains 15 residues. The CDR3 reads CASSAGGGAKNIQYF. The CDR3 nucleotides read TGTGCCAGCAGCGCAGGGGGCGGGGCCAAAAACATTCAGTACTTC. Based on the CDR3 plus reference TRBV9 and TRBJ2-4, the full variable domain is DSGVTQTPKHLITATGQRVTLRCSPRSGDLSVYWYQQSLDQGLQFLIQYYNGEERAKGNILERFSAQQFPDLHSELNLSSLELGDSALYFCASSAGGGAKNIQYFGAGTRLSVL.

CDR3 sequence: CASSQLGQGEKLFF. The CDR3, as DNA: TGCGCCAGCAGCCAACTGGGACAGGGTGAAAAACTGTTTTTT. V and J are TRBV4-1 and TRBJ1-4, with 9 positions matching TRBD1. V was clipped by 2 bases and J by 7 bases; unmatched bases: 2. This CDR3 contains 14 residues. CDR1 MGHRA and CDR2 YSYEKL come from the germline V gene.

CDR3 protein: CASSGGSGANVLTF. The CDR3 DNA reads TGTGCCAGCAGCGGGGGTTCCGGGGCCAACGTCCTGACTTTC. The chain recombines TRBV5-6 with TRBJ2-6; D may be TRBD1 or TRBD2 (5 bases each). The V end was cut by 4 bases, the J end by 4 bases, with 9 bases between. Germline V gene lookup returns CDR1 SGHDT and CDR2 YYEEEE. The CDR3 spans 14 residues.

The chain employs TRBV7-9 and TRBJ2-3, with D maybe TRBD1 (7 bases). V was trimmed by 5 bases and J by 4 bases, leaving 19 bases between them. The V gene's germline CDR1 is SEHNR and CDR2 FQNEAQ (reference sequence). The CDR3 consists of 16 residues. The CDR3 sequence is CASSTWGQREADTQYF. Written as DNA, the CDR3 is TGTGCCAGCAGCACATGGGGACAGAGGGAGGCAGATACGCAGTATTTT.

V is TRBV19 and J is TRBJ1-5; D is unresolved. Trimming shortened V by 4 bases and J by 0 bases, and 10 bases separated the two germline ends. This CDR3 region has 15 residues. Germline values: CDR1 LNHDA, CDR2 SQIVND (reference sequence). The CDR3 nucleotides are TGTGCCAGTAGTAGCAGTCTTTATAGCAATCAGCCCCAGCATTTT. It specifies CASSSSLYSNQPQHF.

This chain uses TRBV18 with TRBJ2-1; TRBD2 might be the D (8 bases). CDR3 length: 22 amino acids. Germline V gene sequence: CDR1 KGHSH, CDR2 LQKENI. V dropped 2 bases and J dropped 0 bases, with 29 bases sitting between them. The CDR3 is CASSPGTDDVDSGISSYNEQFF. CDR3 sequence (DNA): TGTGCCAGCTCACCAGGGACAGATGACGTGGATAGCGGGATTAGCTCCTACAATGAGCAGTTCTTC.

The chain carries TRBV27 and TRBJ1-5; D call uncertain. CDR3 length: 14 amino acids. From germline, CDR1 is MNHEY and CDR2 SMNVEV (reference sequence). Trimming took off 2 bases at V and 2 bases at J, with 7 bases between the two ends. The CDR3 coding sequence is TGTGCCAGCAGTTTAAAGCCAGGCAATCAGCCCCAGCATTTT. Translating gives CASSLKPGNQPQHF.

The chain is built from TRBV6-5 and TRBJ2-7; TRBD1 agrees at 9 bases. The CDR3 contains 16 residues. The V gene end was trimmed by 0 bases and the J gene end by 3 bases; junction bases not matched to a gene: 6. Germline V lookup: CDR1 MNHEY, CDR2 SVGAGI. The CDR3 bases are TGTGCCAGCAGTTACTCGATCTGGGACAGGGACTACGAGCAGTACTTC. Its translation: CASSYSIWDRDYEQYF.

DNA of the CDR3: TGTGCCAGCAGCTTAGCGAGTGGTGAAAAACTGTTTTTT. This codes for CASSLASGEKLFF. The chain links TRBV7-9 to TRBJ1-4, with D hard to call. Germline CDR1 reads SEHNR; CDR2 reads FQNEAQ (reference sequence). There are 13 residues in the CDR3. Between the trimmed V and J ends, which lost 0 bases and 7 bases, there was a span of 6 bases. Full variable domain (rest looked up from reference TRBV7-9 and TRBJ1-4): DTGVSQNPRHKITKRGQNVTFRCDPISEHNRLYWYRQTLGQGPEFLTYFQNEAQLEKSRLLSDRFSAERPKGSFSTLEIQRTEQGDSAMYLCASSLASGEKLFFGSGTQLSVL.

The rearrangement links TRBV28 to TRBJ1-5, with D possibly TRBD1 on 6 matching bases. The CDR3 extends over 15 amino acids. The V and J ends lost 5 bases and 3 bases respectively, with 14 bases between them. Germline V gene lookup returns CDR1 MDHEN and CDR2 SYDVKM. The CDR3: CASSPRRDNNQPQHF. As DNA, the CDR3 is TGTGCCAGCAGTCCTCGCCGGGACAACAATCAGCCCCAGCATTTT.

Points on this clone: Other nucleotide sequences from this sample produce the same CDR3. This sequence joins TRBV20-1 and TRBJ2-5; D not certain. This CDR3 spans 9 amino acids. Germline V gene lookup returns CDR1 DFQATT and CDR2 SNEGSKA (reference sequence). The germline V and J ends were trimmed by 3 bases and 5 bases, with 1 base remaining between them. The CDR3 DNA is TGCAGTGCTAGCGAGACCCAGTACTTC. This sequence encodes CSASETQYF.

The chain uses TRBV4-1 and TRBJ1-2; 9 bases line up with TRBD1. V gave up 3 bases and J gave up 2 bases; unmatched junction bases: 7. CDR1 is MGHRA, CDR2 YSYEKL, per germline. CDR3 length: 16 amino acids. CDR3 sequence: CASSQIGTGFNYGYTF. The CDR3 bases are TGCGCCAGCAGCCAGATAGGGACAGGGTTCAACTATGGCTACACCTTC.

Remarks on this clone: The germline gene is not matched at one end of the junction; a read error may be the cause. V is TRBV5-1 and J is TRBJ2-2; TRBD1 agrees at 7 bases. The CDR3 spans 15 residues. Per germline, CDR1 SGHRS and CDR2 YFSETQ. The CDR3: CASSLGTEGTGELFF. The CDR3 region has the DNA TGCGCCAGCAGTTTGGGGACAGAGGGAACCGGGGAGCTGTTTTTT.

The DNA of the CDR3 is TGTGCCTGGACGGTAGGGGCCGGAGGTACCTACACCTTC. Translation: CAWTVGAGGTYTF. This chain joins TRBV30 and TRBJ1-2; D may be TRBD1 (5 bases). CDR3 length: 13 amino acids. Germline CDR1 and CDR2: GTSNPN and SVGIG (reference sequence). V dropped 4 bases and J dropped 10 bases, with 19 bases sitting between them.

The chain has TRBV7-6 and TRBJ2-3; a possible D gene is TRBD1 (6 bases). Germline V gene sequence: CDR1 SGHVS, CDR2 FNYEAQ. CDR3 length: 15 amino acids. With 4 bases removed from V and 3 bases from J, the gap between germline ends came to 14 bases. CDR3 DNA: TGTGCCAGCAGCTCCCCTCGGGGACAAACAGATACGCAGTATTTT. It codes for CASSSPRGQTDTQYF.

The chain is built from TRBV5-1 and TRBJ2-3; the D is unclear. The CDR3 length is 16 residues. V was pared by 1 base and J by 1 base, with 13 bases between. The germline CDR1 and CDR2 sequences are SGHRS and YFSETQ. CDR3 protein: CASSLTTMAGTDTQYF. Written as DNA, the CDR3 is TGCGCCAGCAGCTTGACGACAATGGCTGGCACAGATACGCAGTATTTT. Full variable domain (remainder filled in from reference TRBV5-1 and TRBJ2-3): KAGVTQTPRYLIKTRGQQVTLSCSPISGHRSVSWYQQTPGQGLQFLFEYFSETQRNKGNFPGRFSGRQFSNSRSEMNVSTLELGDSALYLCASSLTTMAGTDTQYFGPGTRLTVL.

Comment on this clone: A junction end diverges from the germline sequence, so it may reflect a read error. The J gene is TRBJ2-7, the V gene TRBV20-1; D perhaps matches TRBD1 (5 bases). The CDR3 contains 11 residues. From germline, CDR1 is DFQATT and CDR2 SNEGSKA (reference sequence). CDR3 protein: CSARQSCEQYF. The CDR3 DNA reads TGCAGTGCAAGACAGTCCTGCGAGCAGTACTTC.

The chain links TRBV19 to TRBJ2-1; no clear D gene. Trimming pared 1 base from V and 4 bases from J, leaving 8 bases between. The CDR3 length is 14 residues. Per the germline V gene, CDR1 is LNHDA and CDR2 is SQIVND (reference sequence). The chain's CDR3 is CASSIVHLYNEQFF. The DNA for the CDR3 is TGTGCCAGTAGTATAGTCCACTTATACAATGAGCAGTTCTTC.

The chain combines TRBV9 with TRBJ2-3, with D perhaps matching TRBD1 (6 bases). The CDR3 runs to 15 residues. V lost 4 bases and J lost 1, with 13 bases in between. Germline values: CDR1 SGDLS, CDR2 YYNGEE. The CDR3 here is CASSRGGVGTDTQYF. In DNA, the CDR3 is TGTGCCAGCAGCCGTGGGGGCGTAGGCACAGATACGCAGTATTTT.

This chain connects TRBV10-2 to TRBJ2-7; 8 nucleotides match TRBD2. Germline loops: CDR1 WSHSY, CDR2 SAAADI. The ends lost 0 bases at V and 5 bases at J; junction bases unmatched: 12. This CDR3 has 17 residues. The CDR3 DNA sequence: TGCGCCAGCAGTGAGTCGGCCGGGACTAGAAGGTGGGACGAGCAGTACTTC. Residues: CASSESAGTRRWDEQYF.

The rearrangement links TRBV5-4 to TRBJ1-1, with D uncertain. Germline V lookup: CDR1 SGHNT, CDR2 YYREEE (reference sequence). The CDR3 covers 11 residues. V gave up 2 bases and J gave up 4 bases, with 3 bases separating them. The CDR3 is CASSFATEAFF. In DNA form, the CDR3 reads TGTGCCAGCAGCTTTGCCACTGAAGCTTTCTTT.

This chain joins TRBV20-1 and TRBJ1-2, with a weak D call TRBD1 (5 bases). V dropped 3 bases and J dropped 8 bases, with 7 bases sitting between them. Germline V CDR1 and CDR2: DFQATT, SNEGSKA (reference sequence). The CDR3 length is 10 residues. In DNA form, the CDR3 reads TGCAGTGCTAGCTCAGGGGGCTACACCTTC. It encodes CSASSGGYTF.

Only one count was recorded for this clone. This sequence joins TRBV30 and TRBJ2-1, with 7 bases matching TRBD2. The ends lost 0 bases at V and 10 bases at J; junction bases unmatched: 3. CDR1 and CDR2 (germline): GTSNPN, SVGIG (reference sequence). This CDR3 has 12 residues. The CDR3 is CAWSVRGSEQFF. CDR3 bases: TGTGCCTGGAGTGTACGCGGGAGCGAGCAGTTCTTC.

The chain joins TRBV2 to TRBJ2-1; D is possibly TRBD1 or TRBD2 (7 bases each). Trimming cost V 7 bases and J 3 bases, with 16 bases left between them. This CDR3 has 15 residues. CDR1 is SNHLY, CDR2 FYNNEI, per germline. This CDR3 is CASNLAGGDYNEQFF. The CDR3 region has the DNA TGTGCCAGCAACCTGGCAGGGGGGGACTACAATGAGCAGTTCTTC.

The rearrangement links TRBV7-9 to TRBJ2-6; possibly TRBD1 for D (6 bases). Germline loops: CDR1 SEHNR, CDR2 FQNEAQ (reference sequence). This CDR3 comprises 14 residues. The ends were cut back, 6 bases at V and 2 bases at J, with 8 bases in the middle. The CDR3 DNA follows: TGTGCCAGCAGAACAGGGACTGGGGCCAACGTCCTGACTTTC. It yields the protein CASRTGTGANVLTF.